The sequence of this T cell receptor (beta chain) was determined in a study of tumor and adjacent non-tumor tissue in lung cancer. Across the whole study: Patients comprised about a dozen adenocarcinoma, a couple of squamous cell carcinoma and 1 small cell lung cancer.

A modified ARM-PCR protocol with three rounds of nested PCR amplified TCRbeta. TCRdb fed the multiplex PCR reads into MiXCR, producing one record per CDR3 protein. The table records under 95,000 distinct CDR3 sequences, 80% to 90% of them present only once. The template was RNA from unsorted bulk tissue. More than 3 cm separated this lung sample from the edge of the tumor. Notes on this clonotype: This could be a read error, since a much larger clone is one nucleotide away.

Germline V lookup: CDR1 SGHNT, CDR2 YYREEE (reference sequence). The CDR3 contains 16 residues. Trimming took 0 bases from V and 3 from J; bases not matched to a gene: 7. The sample was distant non-tumor lung tissue. The rearrangement links TRBV5-4 to TRBJ2-3, with 7 positions matching TRBD2. This receptor was taken from a man aged 60 to 69 with non-small cell lung cancer. The CDR3 loop reads CASSLAVGAGTDTQYF. The DNA for the CDR3 is TGTGCCAGCAGCTTGGCAGTGGGAGCGGGGACAGATACGCAGTATTTT.